Below, 27 T cell receptor beta chains from the same sample are listed, as sequenced in a study of OX40 agonist ivuxolimab in advanced cancers. The protocol was immunoSEQ multiplex PCR, while the TCRdb copy is restricted to in-frame clones and leaves out a portion. Of fewer than 65,000 clones in the sample, about 90% were seen once. Sequenced material: CD4+ or CD8+ T cells sorted from blood, taken in a trial of the OX40 agonist ivuxolimab. These receptors all come from an adult with an advanced solid tumor such as melanoma, head and neck, liver or kidney cancer.

CDR3 residues: CAIGKFGQNTEAFF. CDR3 in DNA: TGTGCCATCGGTAAATTCGGACAGAACACTGAAGCTTTCTTT. The chain links TRBV10-3 to TRBJ1-1; D possibly corresponds to TRBD1 (5 bases). This CDR3 region has 14 residues. Looked up from germline, CDR1 is ENHRY and CDR2 is SYGVKD. V dropped 8 bases and J dropped 1 base, with 14 bases sitting between them.

V and J are TRBV5-4 and TRBJ2-5, with 9 bases fitting TRBD1. The CDR3 has 15 residues. With 4 bases clipped from V and 4 bases from J, the junction kept 8 bases outside the gene matches. Germline V CDR1 and CDR2: SGHNT, YYREEE (reference sequence). Written as DNA, the CDR3 is TGTGCCAGCAGCCCCGGGACAGGGAATATAGAGACCCAGTACTTC. It translates to CASSPGTGNIETQYF.

This chain connects TRBV6-5 to TRBJ1-1; no definite D call. V was cut by 0 bases and J by 0 bases, with 5 bases left in between. The CDR3 spans 14 residues. Looked up from germline, CDR1 is MNHEY and CDR2 is SVGAGI. Here the CDR3 DNA reads TGTGCCAGCAGTTACTCCCAAATGAACACTGAAGCTTTCTTT. The encoded protein is CASSYSQMNTEAFF.

V and J are TRBV5-1 and TRBJ2-1, with D tentatively TRBD1 (6 bases). From germline, CDR1 is SGHRS and CDR2 YFSETQ. The CDR3 contains 17 residues. V lost 0 bases and J 0 bases, leaving 13 bases between the germline ends. The CDR3 coding sequence is TGCGCCAGCAGCTTGGTGGCAGGACAGAACTCCTACAATGAGCAGTTCTTC. Protein product: CASSLVAGQNSYNEQFF.

The gene calls are TRBV19 and TRBJ2-6, with 7 bases matching TRBD1. The germline V gene has CDR1 LNHDA and CDR2 SQIVND (reference sequence). Losses at the gene ends were 5 bases for V and 1 base for J; bases not matched to a gene: 2. The CDR3 covers 15 residues. The CDR3, as DNA: TGTGCCAGTAGTGGACAGGTTTCTGGGGCCAACGTCCTGACTTTC. It codes for CASSGQVSGANVLTF.

V gene TRBV7-2 combines with J gene TRBJ2-7, with 8 bases matching TRBD1. Germline V gene lookup returns CDR1 SGHTA and CDR2 FQGNSA. V shed 5 bases, J shed 1 base, and the junction held 10 bases outside the gene matches. The CDR3 is 16 residues long. The CDR3 DNA reads as TGTGCCAGCAGCCCTGGGGGAAGGGACAGGTCCTACGAGCAGTACTTC. This encodes CASSPGGRDRSYEQYF. Full variable domain (missing parts from reference TRBV7-2 and TRBJ2-7): GAGVSQSPSNKVTEKGKDVELRCDPISGHTALYWYRQSLGQGLEFLIYFQGNSAPDKSGLPSDRFSAERTGGSVSTLTIQRTQQEDSAVYLCASSPGGRDRSYEQYFGPGTRLTVT.

V is TRBV7-6 and J is TRBJ2-3; the D is unclear. Germline assignment: CDR1 SGHVS and CDR2 FNYEAQ. V lost 3 bases to trimming and J lost 1 base, with 8 bases between them. There are 14 residues in the CDR3. CDR3 amino acids: CASSLSLRTDTQYF. DNA for the CDR3: TGTGCCAGCAGCTTGTCCCTGCGCACAGATACGCAGTATTTT.

The chain couples TRBV27 to TRBJ2-1, with 7 bases aligning to TRBD1. CDR3 size: 15 residues. V lost 6 bases to trimming and J lost 4 bases; unmatched junction nucleotides: 9. CDR1 and CDR2 from the germline V gene are MNHEY and SMNVEV (reference sequence). CDR3 DNA sequence: TGTGCCAGCAGACAGGGGTTCGATCTGTACAATGAGCAGTTCTTC. It is translated as CASRQGFDLYNEQFF.

This chain uses TRBV6-5 with TRBJ2-1; weak D call: TRBD2 (6 bases). Trimming took off 8 bases at V and 9 bases at J, with 11 bases between the two ends. Germline V gives CDR1 MNHEY, CDR2 SVGAGI. The CDR3 spans 11 residues. The DNA of the CDR3 is TGTGCCAGCTCGGAGGAGGGTGAGCAGTTCTTC. It is translated as CASSEEGEQFF.

The chain combines TRBV14 with TRBJ1-1; a possible D gene is TRBD1 (5 bases). The V end lost 0 bases, the J end lost 6 bases, and 14 bases lay between the germline ends. CDR3 length: 15 residues. Germline CDR1 reads SGHDN; CDR2 reads FVKESK. The CDR3 DNA reads TGTGCCAGCAGCCAAGAACGGACCGGGGGAGCTGAAGCTTTCTTT. This gives the protein CASSQERTGGAEAFF.

V and J are TRBV29-1 and TRBJ2-2, with 8 bases matching TRBD1. Germline assignment: CDR1 SQVTM and CDR2 ANQGSEA. After removal of 1 base from V and 7 bases from J, the junction contained 11 bases not matched to a gene. This CDR3 contains 16 residues. This CDR3 is CSVEVQQGARIGELFF. The CDR3 bases are TGCAGCGTTGAAGTCCAGCAGGGGGCGCGGATCGGGGAGCTGTTTTTT.

In this sample, this clone turned up once. The genes are TRBV7-9 and TRBJ2-5; D may match TRBD1 or TRBD2 (5 bases each). Between the trimmed V and J ends, which lost 8 bases and 5 bases, there was a span of 12 bases. CDR3 length: 12 amino acids. Germline V gene data show CDR1 as SEHNR and CDR2 as FQNEAQ (reference sequence). The CDR3 spells CASWEEGETQYF. As DNA, the CDR3 is TGTGCCAGCTGGGAAGAGGGGGAGACCCAGTACTTC.

The gene calls are TRBV19 and TRBJ1-5; 10 positions agree with TRBD1. V shed 5 bases and J 3 bases; nucleotides not matched to a gene: 7. The CDR3 is 16 residues long. The germline CDR1 and CDR2 sequences are LNHDA and SQIVND (reference sequence). The CDR3 loop reads CASSVGTGVTNQPQHF. In nucleotides, the CDR3 is TGTGCCAGTAGTGTCGGGACAGGGGTGACCAATCAGCCCCAGCATTTT.

This clone has just one count. This chain connects TRBV15 to TRBJ1-5; D possibly corresponds to TRBD1 (6 bases). Germline assignment: CDR1 LNHNV and CDR2 YYDKDF (reference sequence). Deletions cut 0 bases from V and 5 bases from J, with 11 bases between. The CDR3 length is 15 residues. CDR3: CATSRERGLYQPQHF. The CDR3 coding sequence is TGTGCCACCAGCAGAGAACGGGGGCTCTATCAGCCCCAGCATTTT.

This clone has just one count. The rearrangement uses TRBV28 and TRBJ1-2; 9 positions agree with TRBD1. Germline CDR1 MDHEN, CDR2 SYDVKM. V shed 6 bases and J 7 bases; nucleotides not matched to a gene: 6. CDR3 size: 13 residues. The CDR3 reads CASSLNRGRGYTF. The CDR3 region has the DNA TGTGCCAGCAGCCTCAACAGGGGGCGTGGCTACACCTTC.

The chain carries TRBV6-1 and TRBJ2-3; 7 bases are shared with TRBD1. V lost 2 bases to trimming and J lost 2 bases; unmatched junction nucleotides: 7. CDR1 MNHNS and CDR2 SASEGT come from the germline V gene. CDR3 length equals 16 residues. The CDR3 bases are TGTGCCAGCAGTGAAACCTGGGGACAGAACACAGATACGCAGTATTTT. The encoded protein is CASSETWGQNTDTQYF.

This rearrangement joins TRBV19 to TRBJ2-5, with a possible D match to TRBD2 (6 bases). The germline gives CDR1 LNHDA, CDR2 SQIVND (reference sequence). The CDR3 is 16 amino acids. V was clipped by 5 bases and J by 4 bases, with 20 bases between them. Written as DNA, the CDR3 is TGTGCCAGTAGTGAAGGAGGGGTCCCCCGCGGAGAGACCCAGTACTTC. It translates to CASSEGGVPRGETQYF.

This sequence joins TRBV6-1 and TRBJ1-1, with 9 bases matching TRBD1. Germline V gene sequence: CDR1 MNHNS, CDR2 SASEGT. The CDR3 runs to 14 residues. With V trimmed by 0 bases and J by 8 bases, 4 bases remained unmatched. The CDR3 DNA sequence: TGTGCCAGCAGTGAAGCCGACAGGGGGTTGGAAGCTTTCTTT. Its protein is CASSEADRGLEAFF.

The chain couples TRBV29-1 to TRBJ2-7; 9 bases align to TRBD1. CDR3 length: 15 residues. The trim removed 0 bases at V and 2 bases at J, leaving 5 bases unmatched. The V gene's germline CDR1 is SQVTM and CDR2 ANQGSEA. The CDR3 here is CSVEEGQGPTYEQYF. The CDR3 nucleotides are TGCAGCGTTGAAGAGGGACAGGGACCCACCTACGAGCAGTACTTC.

Remarks on this clone: In the same sample, other DNA sequences code for this CDR3. The V call is TRBV30, the J call TRBJ2-5; the match to TRBD2 covers 9 bases. The V gene's germline CDR1 is GTSNPN and CDR2 SVGIG (reference sequence). This CDR3 is built from 14 residues. V shed 3 bases and J 4 bases; nucleotides not matched to a gene: 6. CDR3 region: CAWSVKAGGETQYF. In DNA, the CDR3 is TGTGCCTGGAGCGTAAAAGCGGGAGGAGAGACCCAGTACTTC.

A few counts support this clone. The chain employs TRBV5-1 and TRBJ1-2; D not resolved. Germline CDR1 and CDR2: SGHRS and YFSETQ. The CDR3 contains 14 residues. Trimming pared 1 base from V and 4 bases from J, leaving 11 bases between. CDR3 DNA: TGCGCCAGCAGCTTGAGTCAGCCGATCTATGGCTACACCTTC. The encoded protein is CASSLSQPIYGYTF.

In its sample, this clone was seen once. The rearrangement uses TRBV28 and TRBJ2-2; TRBD1 matches 8 bases. The CDR3 has 16 residues. Per germline, CDR1 MDHEN and CDR2 SYDVKM. Trimming took 8 bases from V and 1 from J; bases not matched to a gene: 9. The CDR3 protein is CASGSTGALNTGELFF. CDR3 coding DNA: TGTGCCAGCGGATCGACAGGGGCTCTGAACACCGGGGAGCTGTTTTTT.

This chain uses TRBV6-5 with TRBJ1-5, with D possibly matching TRBD1 (5 bases). Germline CDR1 and CDR2: MNHEY and SVGAGI. Trimming took 6 bases from V and 5 from J, leaving 14 bases between them. The CDR3 covers 14 residues. The CDR3 nucleotides are TGTGCCAGCAGCCGGGGGGTTCGAGATCAGCCCCAGCATTTT. It codes for CASSRGVRDQPQHF.

The V gene is TRBV10-3, the J gene TRBJ2-7; the D is unclear. CDR1 is ENHRY and CDR2 is SYGVKD in the germline V gene. The CDR3 is made up of 13 amino acids. The V end was cut by 4 bases, the J end by 0 bases, with 7 bases between. The CDR3 sequence is CAISGSDSYEQYF. CDR3 nucleotides: TGTGCCATCAGTGGCAGTGACTCCTACGAGCAGTACTTC.

The rearrangement uses TRBV29-1 and TRBJ2-1, with a tentative D call TRBD2 (5 bases). V was shortened by 6 bases and J by 5 bases, with 11 bases between the two germline ends. The CDR3 sequence is 12 residues long. Germline lookup yields CDR1 SQVTM and CDR2 ANQGSEA. CDR3 sequence: CSVYSGDNEQFF. DNA for the CDR3: TGCAGCGTATACAGCGGCGACAATGAGCAGTTCTTC.

This chain's CDR3 is CASRVSGISTDTQYF. CDR3 nucleotide sequence: TGTGCCAGCAGGGTTAGCGGGATTAGCACAGATACGCAGTATTTT. The gene calls are TRBV6-1 and TRBJ2-3; TRBD2 aligns across 8 bases. Germline trimming cut 6 bases from V and 0 bases from J; bases unmatched to any gene: 5. This CDR3 has 15 residues. The germline CDR1 and CDR2 sequences are MNHNS and SASEGT.

The rearrangement joins TRBV11-2 to TRBJ2-1; D is unclear. The CDR3 runs 12 residues. The germline V and J ends were trimmed by 2 bases and 3 bases, with 2 bases remaining between them. Looked up from germline, CDR1 is SGHAT and CDR2 is FQNNGV. The CDR3 coding sequence is TGTGCCAGCAGCTTAAACTACAATGAGCAGTTCTTC. Translating gives CASSLNYNEQFF.